This passage covers 11 T cell receptor beta chains from one sample sequenced in a study of PD-1 blockade in classical Hodgkin lymphoma. Following autologous stem cell transplantation, relapse occurred in every patient, and exposure to brentuximab vedotin varied. Magnetic negative selection isolated CD8+ T cells from thawed PBMCs. Clones were read by immunoSEQ multiplex PCR, and TCRdb kept only the in-frame ones, dropping some. This sample has 25,000 to 30,000 clones, with around 90% found just once. The starting material was CD8+ T cells from blood, obtained at baseline. These TCRs come from a human donor with classical Hodgkin lymphoma.

The rearrangement joins TRBV2 to TRBJ1-1; the D is unclear. The ends were cut back, 6 bases at V and 1 base at J, with 15 bases in the middle. Germline CDR1 and CDR2: SNHLY and FYNNEI. This CDR3 has 15 residues. In nucleotides, the CDR3 is TGTGCCAGCAGACCCGCTGGACGGAAGAACACTGAAGCTTTCTTT. Translation gives CASRPAGRKNTEAFF.

This chain uses TRBV5-4 with TRBJ1-2; 8 bases agree with TRBD1. Germline trimming cut 4 bases from V and 0 bases from J; bases unmatched to any gene: 11. Germline assignment: CDR1 SGHNT and CDR2 YYREEE (reference sequence). CDR3 length equals 17 residues. The CDR3 bases are TGTGCCAGCAGCAGGGCCTGGGACAGGATCACTAACTATGGCTACACCTTC. It translates to CASSRAWDRITNYGYTF.

The J gene is TRBJ2-1, the V gene TRBV5-6; either TRBD1 or TRBD2 may fit D (6 bases each). This CDR3 has 12 amino acids. CDR1 and CDR2 (germline): SGHDT, YYEEEE. The ends were cut back, 0 bases at V and 10 bases at J, with 8 bases in the middle. The CDR3 sequence is CASSLGRGEQFF. CDR3 bases: TGTGCCAGCAGCTTGGGGAGGGGGGAGCAGTTCTTC. The full variable domain, rest sourced from reference TRBV5-6 and TRBJ2-1, is DAGVTQSPTHLIKTRGQQVTLRCSPKSGHDTVSWYQQALGQGPQFIFQYYEEEERQRGNFPDRFSGHQFPNYSSELNVNALLLGDSALYLCASSLGRGEQFFGPGTRLTVL.

CDR3 residues: CASSLFREGPGELFF. The CDR3 nucleotides are TGTGCCAGCAGTTTATTCAGGGAAGGACCCGGGGAGCTGTTTTTT. The gene calls are TRBV27 and TRBJ2-2; D is perhaps TRBD1 (5 bases). The CDR3 runs 15 residues. CDR1 and CDR2 (germline): MNHEY, SMNVEV (reference sequence). Trimming pared 1 base from V and 6 bases from J, leaving 12 bases between.

This clone was detected only a few times. The gene calls are TRBV10-3 and TRBJ1-5; D is undetermined. Germline values: CDR1 ENHRY, CDR2 SYGVKD. V lost 6 bases, J lost 7 bases, and 13 bases lay in between. The CDR3 length is 13 residues. CDR3 amino acids: CAISGIGKQPQHF. The CDR3 DNA follows: TGTGCCATCAGCGGGATAGGGAAGCAGCCCCAGCATTTT.

The V call is TRBV6-1, the J call TRBJ2-7; D uncertain. Germline-derived CDR1 and CDR2 are MNHNS and SASEGT. This CDR3 comprises 11 residues. Trimming stripped 2 bases from V and 2 bases from J, with 1 base between. The CDR3 nucleotides are TGTGCCAGCAGTGAAACCTACGAGCAGTACTTC. Its translation: CASSETYEQYF.

The gene calls are TRBV27 and TRBJ1-5; D might be TRBD1 (5 bases). Trimming removed 5 bases from V and 0 bases from J, with 17 bases in between. Germline loops: CDR1 MNHEY, CDR2 SMNVEV (reference sequence). This CDR3 comprises 17 residues. The CDR3 spells CASSLRPGPSSNQPQHF. The CDR3 region has the DNA TGTGCCAGCAGTCTTAGGCCGGGACCCTCTAGCAATCAGCCCCAGCATTTT.

The chain couples TRBV19 to TRBJ2-7; 11 bases line up with TRBD2. The CDR3 loop spans 15 amino acids. Germline V gives CDR1 LNHDA, CDR2 SQIVND (reference sequence). With V trimmed by 2 bases and J by 3 bases, 3 bases remained unmatched. Here the CDR3 reads CASSIKLAGDYEQYF. The DNA for the CDR3 is TGTGCCAGTAGTATAAAACTAGCGGGAGACTACGAGCAGTACTTC.

The J gene is TRBJ1-2, the V gene TRBV10-2; 8 bases map to TRBD1. CDR3 length: 15 residues. Germline-derived CDR1 and CDR2 are WSHSY and SAAADI. V dropped 3 bases and J dropped 3; count of bases not matched to a gene: 6. DNA of the CDR3: TGCGCCAGCAGTGATTGGGGACAGGCCGACTATGGCTACACCTTC. It yields the protein CASSDWGQADYGYTF.

The chain carries TRBV7-6 and TRBJ1-6; the D gene is possibly TRBD1 (5 bases). Per the germline V gene, CDR1 is SGHVS and CDR2 is FNYEAQ. V was shortened by 1 base and J by 10 bases, with 14 bases between the two germline ends. This CDR3 comprises 15 residues. The CDR3 is CASSLEGQFSSPLHF. For the CDR3, the DNA is TGTGCCAGCAGCTTAGAGGGGCAGTTCTCCTCACCCCTCCACTTT.

In its sample, this clone was seen a few times. The chain has TRBV29-1 and TRBJ1-2; no clear D gene. The CDR3 spans 11 residues. Trimming took 1 base from V and 5 from J, leaving 5 bases between them. Germline assignment: CDR1 SQVTM and CDR2 ANQGSEA. The CDR3 bases are TGCAGCGTTGAAGGGAGGTATGGCTACACCTTC. It yields the protein CSVEGRYGYTF.